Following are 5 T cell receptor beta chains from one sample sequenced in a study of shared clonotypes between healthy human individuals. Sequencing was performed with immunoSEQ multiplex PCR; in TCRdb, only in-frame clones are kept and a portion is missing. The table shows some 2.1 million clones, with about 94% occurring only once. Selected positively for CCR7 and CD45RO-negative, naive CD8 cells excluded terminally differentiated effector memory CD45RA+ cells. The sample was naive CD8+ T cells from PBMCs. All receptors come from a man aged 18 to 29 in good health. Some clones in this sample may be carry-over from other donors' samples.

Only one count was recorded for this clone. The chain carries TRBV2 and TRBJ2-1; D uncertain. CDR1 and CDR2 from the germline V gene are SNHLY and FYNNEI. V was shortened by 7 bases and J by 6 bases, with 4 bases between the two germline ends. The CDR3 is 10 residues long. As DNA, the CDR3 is TGTGCCAGCACACTCAATGAGCAGTTCTTC. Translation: CASTLNEQFF.

CDR3 in amino acids: CSGLGSDIPSQDTQYF. As DNA, the CDR3 is TGCAGTGGTCTGGGCAGCGACATACCCTCTCAGGATACGCAGTATTTT. The rearrangement uses TRBV29-1 and TRBJ2-3; D not resolved. CDR1 and CDR2 (germline): SQVTM, ANQGSEA. The CDR3 runs 16 residues.

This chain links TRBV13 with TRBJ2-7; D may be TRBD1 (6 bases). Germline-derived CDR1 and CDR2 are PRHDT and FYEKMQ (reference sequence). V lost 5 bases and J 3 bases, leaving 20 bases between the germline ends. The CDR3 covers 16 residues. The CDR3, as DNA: TGTGCCAGCAGCCCCCGTTACGAAGGGGGTGTCTACGAGCAGTACTTC. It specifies CASSPRYEGGVYEQYF.

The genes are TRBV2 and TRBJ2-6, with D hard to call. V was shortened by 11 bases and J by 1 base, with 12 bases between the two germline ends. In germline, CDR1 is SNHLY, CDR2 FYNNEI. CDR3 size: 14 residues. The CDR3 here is CAGRDGSGANVLTF. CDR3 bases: TGTGCCGGCCGTGACGGGTCTGGGGCCAACGTCCTGACTTTC.

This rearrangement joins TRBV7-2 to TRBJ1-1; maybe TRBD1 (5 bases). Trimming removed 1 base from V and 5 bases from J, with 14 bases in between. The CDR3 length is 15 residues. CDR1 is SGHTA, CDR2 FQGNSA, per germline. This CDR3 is CASSLGRGFRTEAFF. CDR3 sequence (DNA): TGTGCCAGCAGCTTAGGACGGGGGTTTCGGACTGAAGCTTTCTTT. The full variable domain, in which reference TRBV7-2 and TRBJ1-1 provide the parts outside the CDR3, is GAGVSQSPSNKVTEKGKDVELRCDPISGHTALYWYRQSLGQGLEFLIYFQGNSAPDKSGLPSDRFSAERTGGSVSTLTIQRTQQEDSAVYLCASSLGRGFRTEAFFGQGTRLTVV.